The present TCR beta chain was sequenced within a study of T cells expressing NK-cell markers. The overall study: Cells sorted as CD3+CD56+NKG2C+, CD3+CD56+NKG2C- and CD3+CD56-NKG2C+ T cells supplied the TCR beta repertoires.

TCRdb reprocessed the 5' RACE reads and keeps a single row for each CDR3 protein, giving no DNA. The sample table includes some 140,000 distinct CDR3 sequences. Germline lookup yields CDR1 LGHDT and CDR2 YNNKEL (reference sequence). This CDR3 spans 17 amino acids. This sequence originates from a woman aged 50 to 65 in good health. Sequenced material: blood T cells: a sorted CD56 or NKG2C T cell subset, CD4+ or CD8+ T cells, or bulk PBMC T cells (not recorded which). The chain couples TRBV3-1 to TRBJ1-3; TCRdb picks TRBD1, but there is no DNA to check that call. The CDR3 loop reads CASSQHKQGNFGNTIYF.